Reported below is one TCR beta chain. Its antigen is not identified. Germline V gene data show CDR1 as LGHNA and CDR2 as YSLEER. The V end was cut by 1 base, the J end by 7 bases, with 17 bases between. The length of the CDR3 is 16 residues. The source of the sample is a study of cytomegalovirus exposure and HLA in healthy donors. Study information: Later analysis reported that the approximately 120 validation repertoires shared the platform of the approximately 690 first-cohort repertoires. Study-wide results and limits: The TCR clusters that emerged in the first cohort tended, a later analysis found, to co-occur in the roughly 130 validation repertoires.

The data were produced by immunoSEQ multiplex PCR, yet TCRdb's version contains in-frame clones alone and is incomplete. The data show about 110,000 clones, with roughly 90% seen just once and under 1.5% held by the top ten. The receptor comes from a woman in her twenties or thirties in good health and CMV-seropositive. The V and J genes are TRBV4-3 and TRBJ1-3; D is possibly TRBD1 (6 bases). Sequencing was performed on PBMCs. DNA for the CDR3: TGCGCCAGCAGCCAAGCCCGGTCCCAGGGGCGGAACACCATATATTTT. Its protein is CASSQARSQGRNTIYF.